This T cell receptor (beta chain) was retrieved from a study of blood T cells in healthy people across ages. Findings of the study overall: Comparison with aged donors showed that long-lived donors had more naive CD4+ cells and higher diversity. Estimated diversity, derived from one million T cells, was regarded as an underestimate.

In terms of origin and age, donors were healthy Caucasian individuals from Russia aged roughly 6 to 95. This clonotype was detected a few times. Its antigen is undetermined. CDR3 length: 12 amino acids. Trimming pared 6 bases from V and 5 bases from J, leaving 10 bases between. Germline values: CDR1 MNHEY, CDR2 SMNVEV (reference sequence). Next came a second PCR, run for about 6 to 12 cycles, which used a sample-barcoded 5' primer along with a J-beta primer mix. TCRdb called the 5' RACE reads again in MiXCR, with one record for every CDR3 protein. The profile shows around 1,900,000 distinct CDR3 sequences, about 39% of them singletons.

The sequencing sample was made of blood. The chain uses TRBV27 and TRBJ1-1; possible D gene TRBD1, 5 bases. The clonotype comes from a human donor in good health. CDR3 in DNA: TGTGCCAGCAGAGCCTGGGGGACTGAAGCTTTCTTT. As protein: CASRAWGTEAFF.